The 28 T cell receptor beta chains presented below share a single source sample, sequenced in a study of T cells in Graves' hyperthyroidism and ophthalmopathy. TCR beta CDR3 sequences were amplified from RNA transcripts. RT-PCR in the first round (using the HTBI primer set) targeted the TCR CDR3. From the multiplex PCR reads, TCRdb called clonotypes with MiXCR, one entry per CDR3 protein. Of approximately 350,000 distinct CDR3 sequences listed, nearly 15% were seen once; the top ten hold about 21%. The sample comprised blood. The receptors shown here come from a woman aged 55-75 years with Graves' ophthalmopathy.

The table lists this clonotype with a few counts. The chain employs TRBV11-2 and TRBJ2-1, with TRBD2 matching over 11 bases. Germline trimming cut 5 bases from V and 8 bases from J; bases unmatched to any gene: 11. CDR1 is SGHAT, CDR2 FQNNGV, per germline. The CDR3 loop spans 16 amino acids. CDR3 region: CASSRGTSGRGDEQFF. CDR3 in DNA: TGTGCCAGCAGCCGTGGAACTAGCGGGAGAGGGGATGAGCAGTTCTTC. Variable domain in full (rest from reference TRBV11-2 and TRBJ2-1): EAGVAQSPRYKIIEKRQSVAFWCNPISGHATLYWYQQILGQGPKLLIQFQNNGVVDDSQLPKDRFSAERLKGVDSTLKIQPAKLEDSAVYLCASSRGTSGRGDEQFFGPGTRLTVL.

The chain employs TRBV6-1 and TRBJ2-1; no firm D call. This CDR3 is built from 12 residues. CDR1 and CDR2 (germline): MNHNS, SASEGT. V was trimmed by 8 bases and J by 5 bases, leaving 10 bases between them. CDR3 loop: CASSVTDNEQFF. The DNA of the CDR3 is TGTGCCAGCTCGGTCACCGACAATGAGCAGTTCTTC.

This clonotype has a handful of counts. This chain connects TRBV7-2 to TRBJ2-7, with unresolved D. The CDR3 contains 12 residues. Trimming removed 5 bases at V and 4 bases at J, with 9 bases between. From germline, CDR1 is SGHTA and CDR2 FQGNSA. The CDR3 sequence: CASSKMGYEQYF. CDR3 in DNA: TGTGCCAGCAGCAAGATGGGTTACGAGCAGTACTTC. Complete variable domain (other parts from reference TRBV7-2 and TRBJ2-7): GAGVSQSPSNKVTEKGKDVELRCDPISGHTALYWYRQSLGQGLEFLIYFQGNSAPDKSGLPSDRFSAERTGGSVSTLTIQRTQQEDSAVYLCASSKMGYEQYFGPGTRLTVT.

On this clonotype: A much larger clone lies one base from this, so it may be a read error. The chain has TRBV6-1 and TRBJ2-7; tentative D call: TRBD2 (5 bases). V lost 6 bases and J lost 0, with 15 bases in between. Germline V gene lookup returns CDR1 MNHNS and CDR2 SASEGT. This CDR3 has 15 residues. The CDR3 sequence is CASSPTGYLSYEQYF. CDR3 bases: TGTGCCAGCAGCCCCACGGGATACCTCTCCTACGAGCAGTACTTC.

This clonotype was picked up many times. This chain connects TRBV11-3 to TRBJ2-3; D gene ambiguous. The ends were cut back, 3 bases at V and 1 base at J, with 8 bases in the middle. In germline, CDR1 is SGHNT, CDR2 YENEEA. The CDR3 runs to 14 residues. In DNA, the CDR3 is TGTGCCAGCAGCTTGGACGCCCGCACAGATACGCAGTATTTT. Residues: CASSLDARTDTQYF. Variable domain in full (rest from reference TRBV11-3 and TRBJ2-3): EAGVVQSPRYKIIEKKQPVAFWCNPISGHNTLYWYLQNLGQGPELLIRYENEEAVDDSQLPKDRFSAERLKGVDSTLKIQPAELGDSAVYLCASSLDARTDTQYFGPGTRLTVL.

V and J are TRBV27 and TRBJ2-7; 7 bases align to TRBD1. The CDR3 is made up of 15 amino acids. Trimming took 5 bases from V and 0 from J; bases not matched to a gene: 7. Looked up from germline, CDR1 is MNHEY and CDR2 is SMNVEV (reference sequence). CDR3 residues: CASSGWGTVSYEQYF. The CDR3 DNA reads as TGTGCCAGCAGTGGGTGGGGGACAGTCTCCTACGAGCAGTACTTC.

This chain connects TRBV6-2 or TRBV6-3 to TRBJ1-4, with 8 bases aligning to TRBD1. Unmatched junction bases numbered 5, after V lost 2 bases and J lost 0 bases. The CDR3 is 17 residues long. The germline CDR1 and CDR2 sequences are MNHEY and SVGEGT. The CDR3 region has the DNA TGTGCCAGCAGTTACATCCAGGGGGCGGCAACTAATGAAAAACTGTTTTTT. Translation: CASSYIQGAATNEKLFF.

This clonotype was detected ten times or more. The rearrangement joins TRBV29-1 to TRBJ2-1; D is uncertain. Looked up from germline, CDR1 is SQVTM and CDR2 is ANQGSEA. This CDR3 contains 14 residues. V lost 3 bases and J lost 4, with 13 bases in between. DNA of the CDR3: TGCAGCGTTGAGAAGGGTGTTTCTTACAATGAGCAGTTCTTC. Its translation is CSVEKGVSYNEQFF.

This clonotype was detected many times. This CDR3 is CASRKGGDQIEAFF. The CDR3 DNA reads TGTGCCAGCAGGAAGGGCGGGGATCAGATTGAAGCTTTCTTT. The genes are TRBV6-1 and TRBJ1-1, with unresolved D. Trimming took 6 bases from V and 7 from J, leaving 18 bases between them. This CDR3 region has 14 residues. CDR1 is MNHNS, CDR2 SASEGT, per germline.

This clonotype was picked up many times. The rearrangement uses TRBV12-3 or TRBV12-4 and TRBJ2-7, with TRBD2 matching over 7 bases. The V segment lost 6 bases and the J segment 0 bases; nucleotides outside the gene matches: 17. This CDR3 region has 18 residues. The CDR3: CASRIGTQLARSSYEQYF. CDR3 DNA: TGTGCCAGCAGGATAGGGACCCAACTAGCGAGAAGCTCCTACGAGCAGTACTTC.

This clonotype was observed many times. The chain uses TRBV28 and TRBJ2-1; 8 bases align to TRBD2. The length of the CDR3 is 16 residues. Losses at the gene ends were 8 bases for V and 2 bases for J; bases not matched to a gene: 11. Germline V CDR1 and CDR2: MDHEN, SYDVKM. The chain's CDR3 is CASVESGGLAYNEQFF. DNA for the CDR3: TGTGCCAGCGTAGAGTCGGGAGGGCTTGCCTACAATGAGCAGTTCTTC.

The chain recombines TRBV29-1 with TRBJ2-7, with D possibly matching TRBD1 (6 bases). The length of the CDR3 is 13 residues. Germline CDR1 and CDR2: SQVTM and ANQGSEA. V was pared by 8 bases and J by 1 base, with 15 bases between. The CDR3 DNA is TGCAGCATTTCCGGGACATCGTCCTACGAGCAGTACTTC. Translated: CSISGTSSYEQYF.

This clonotype was detected ten times or more. The J gene is TRBJ2-7, the V gene TRBV24-1; D may match TRBD1 or TRBD2 (5 bases each). V was clipped by 4 bases and J by 6 bases, with 18 bases between them. The CDR3 contains 15 residues. Looked up from germline, CDR1 is KGHDR and CDR2 is SFDVKD. The CDR3 spells CATSDTGRPQGEQYF. CDR3 in DNA: TGTGCCACCAGTGACACGGGACGGCCCCAGGGCGAGCAGTACTTC.

This clonotype was seen ten or more times. The chain carries TRBV2 and TRBJ2-7; D not certain. There are 12 residues in the CDR3. Germline-derived CDR1 and CDR2 are SNHLY and FYNNEI. V shed 6 bases and J shed 6 bases, with 12 bases lying between them. The chain's CDR3 is CASRTYLGEQYF. CDR3 coding DNA: TGTGCCAGCAGAACTTACTTGGGCGAGCAGTACTTC.

This clonotype was observed a handful of times. This chain uses TRBV20-1 with TRBJ2-5; a weak D match, TRBD2 (5 bases). CDR3 length: 12 amino acids. Trimming left V 6 bases short and J 5 bases short, with 13 bases between. Germline V gene lookup returns CDR1 DFQATT and CDR2 SNEGSKA (reference sequence). The CDR3 bases are TGCAGTGCCTCCGTCCGAGGGGAGACCCAGTACTTC. It codes for CSASVRGETQYF.

Remarks on this clonotype: A much more abundant neighbour one base away suggests this may be a read error. The chain combines TRBV28 with TRBJ2-1; 8 bases are a match to TRBD1. The J call is in doubt because the DNA end fits TRBJ2-7 better. The CDR3 sequence is 14 residues long. Germline V CDR1 and CDR2: MDHEN, SYDVKM. CDR3 sequence: CASSRRGLYNEQYF. In nucleotides, the CDR3 is TGTGCCAGCAGCCGCAGGGGGCTCTACAATGAGCAGTACTTC.

The chain combines TRBV19 with TRBJ1-5; 7 positions agree with TRBD1. The junction had 7 bases not matched to a gene; V was cut back by 4 bases and J by 1 base. This CDR3 contains 16 residues. Germline CDR1 is LNHDA and CDR2 is SQIVND (reference sequence). CDR3 amino acids: CASSTQQGQSNQPQHF. The CDR3 coding sequence is TGTGCCAGTAGTACTCAACAGGGGCAGAGCAATCAGCCCCAGCATTTT.

In this sample, this clonotype turned up a few times. This chain links TRBV6-6 with TRBJ1-1; no reliable D call. Trimming took off 1 base at V and 1 base at J, with 19 bases between the two ends. The CDR3 totals 18 residues. Germline V gives CDR1 MNHNY, CDR2 SVGAGI (reference sequence). The CDR3 reads CASSYLRVGTNRNTEAFF. In DNA, the CDR3 is TGTGCCAGCAGTTACTTAAGGGTTGGTACAAATAGGAACACTGAAGCTTTCTTT.

This clonotype was counted many times. The V call is TRBV5-4, the J call TRBJ2-3; TRBD2 is a possible D gene (6 bases). The CDR3 is 15 amino acids. V was clipped by 4 bases and J by 3 bases, with 15 bases between them. The germline V gene encodes CDR1 SGHNT and CDR2 YYREEE (reference sequence). The CDR3 loop is CASSPSSGATDTQYF. DNA for the CDR3: TGTGCCAGCAGCCCATCATCGGGAGCGACAGATACGCAGTATTTT.

Many counts were recorded for this clonotype. The chain couples TRBV7-8 to TRBJ2-7; weak D call: TRBD1 (5 bases). Germline CDR1 SGHVS, CDR2 FQNEAQ. V was shortened by 5 bases and J by 6 bases, with 14 bases between the two germline ends. The length of the CDR3 is 13 residues. The CDR3 is CASSTKGRGEQYF. The CDR3 DNA is TGTGCCAGCAGCACCAAGGGGCGAGGCGAGCAGTACTTC. The variable domain in full, completed from reference TRBV7-8 and TRBJ2-7, reads GAGVSQSPRYKVAKRGQDVALRCDPISGHVSLFWYQQALGQGPEFLTYFQNEAQLDKSGLPSDRFFAERPEGSVSTLKIQRTQQEDSAVYLCASSTKGRGEQYFGPGTRLTVT.

The V gene is TRBV7-9, the J gene TRBJ2-7, with D maybe TRBD1 (6 bases). The CDR3 runs to 12 residues. Germline V gene data show CDR1 as SEHNR and CDR2 as FQNEAQ (reference sequence). Trimming took 5 bases from V and 7 from J, leaving 12 bases between them. The CDR3 DNA reads as TGTGCCAGCAGCACACAGGGAAGGGAGCAGTACTTC. Its translation is CASSTQGREQYF.

This clonotype was counted ten times or more. V is TRBV20-1 and J is TRBJ1-5; unclear D gene. CDR3 length: 12 residues. V was cut by 3 bases and J by 1 base, with 4 bases left in between. Germline V lookup: CDR1 DFQATT, CDR2 SNEGSKA (reference sequence). CDR3 coding DNA: TGCAGTGCTAGTCCCAGCAATCAGCCCCAGCATTTT. Amino acids: CSASPSNQPQHF.

This clonotype was counted between two and nine times. J is TRBJ2-1 and V is TRBV12-5, with 15 bases aligning to TRBD2. Per the germline V gene, CDR1 is LGHNT and CDR2 is FRNRAP. The V gene end was trimmed by 0 bases and the J gene end by 8 bases; junction bases not matched to a gene: 8. The CDR3 has 18 amino acids. CDR3 loop: CASGLVQGLAGGEYEQFF. For the CDR3, the DNA is TGTGCTAGTGGTTTGGTACAAGGACTAGCGGGAGGGGAGTATGAGCAGTTCTTC.

Here the CDR3 reads CASSILAGPAKYF. DNA for the CDR3: TGTGCCAGCAGCATACTAGCGGGTCCGGCGAAGTACTTC. J is TRBJ2-5 and V is TRBV28; 9 bases agree with TRBD2. Germline CDR1 is MDHEN and CDR2 is SYDVKM. J was trimmed by 12 bases and V by 6 bases; bases with no gene match: 11. The CDR3 is 13 residues long.

This clonotype was counted ten times or more. The CDR3 is CASSDPDGANEKLFF. In DNA form, the CDR3 reads TGCGCCAGCAGCGACCCGGACGGGGCTAATGAAAAACTGTTTTTT. The chain carries TRBV5-1 and TRBJ1-4; no clear D. This CDR3 contains 15 residues. The ends were cut back, 4 bases at V and 3 bases at J, with 13 bases in the middle. From germline, CDR1 is SGHRS and CDR2 YFSETQ.

There are many counts of this clonotype. The gene calls are TRBV5-1 and TRBJ2-3, with D unresolved. Trimming pared 0 bases from V and 2 bases from J, leaving 7 bases between. Germline assignment: CDR1 SGHRS and CDR2 YFSETQ. There are 14 residues in the CDR3. The CDR3 bases are TGCGCCAGCAGCTTGGAACAGCTCACAGATACGCAGTATTTT. This codes for CASSLEQLTDTQYF.

This clonotype occurred many times. The chain couples TRBV7-3 to TRBJ2-7; D is unresolved. This CDR3 is built from 11 residues. Trimming removed 8 bases at V and 3 bases at J, with 8 bases between. CDR1 is SGHTA, CDR2 FQGTGA, per germline. In DNA, the CDR3 is TGTGCCAGCGGTGAAGACTACGAGCAGTACTTC. This codes for CASGEDYEQYF. The full variable domain, its missing parts supplied by reference TRBV7-3 and TRBJ2-7, is GAGVSQTPSNKVTEKGKYVELRCDPISGHTALYWYRQSLGQGPEFLIYFQGTGAADDSGLPNDRFFAVRPEGSVSTLKIQRTERGDSAVYLCASGEDYEQYFGPGTRLTVT.

The V call is TRBV20-1, the J call TRBJ2-7; 8 bases align to TRBD2. V was clipped by 6 bases and J by 0 bases; unmatched bases: 16. CDR1 and CDR2 (germline): DFQATT, SNEGSKA (reference sequence). This CDR3 comprises 17 residues. The CDR3 protein is CSALNGRAGFSSYEQYF. The CDR3 DNA reads TGCAGTGCCCTGAACGGGAGGGCCGGTTTCAGCTCCTACGAGCAGTACTTC.